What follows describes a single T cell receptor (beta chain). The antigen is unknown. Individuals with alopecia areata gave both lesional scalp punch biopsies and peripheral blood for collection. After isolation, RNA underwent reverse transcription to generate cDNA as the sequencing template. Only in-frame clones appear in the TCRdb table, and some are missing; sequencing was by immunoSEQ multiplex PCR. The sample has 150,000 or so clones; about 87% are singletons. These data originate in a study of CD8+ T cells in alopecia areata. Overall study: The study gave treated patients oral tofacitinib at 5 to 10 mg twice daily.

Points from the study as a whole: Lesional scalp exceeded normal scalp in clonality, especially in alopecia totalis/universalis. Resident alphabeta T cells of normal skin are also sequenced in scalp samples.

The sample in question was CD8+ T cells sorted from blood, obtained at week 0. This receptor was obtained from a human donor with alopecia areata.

As DNA, the CDR3 is TGTGCCAGTAGTATCGCTGACCGCTCCTACAATGAGCAGTTCTTC. It is translated as CASSIADRSYNEQFF. The chain is built from TRBV19 and TRBJ2-1; D unresolved. Per the germline V gene, CDR1 is LNHDA and CDR2 is SQIVND (reference sequence). Trimming took off 3 bases at V and 0 bases at J, with 9 bases between the two ends. CDR3 length: 15 amino acids. Filled out from reference TRBV19 and TRBJ2-1, the complete variable domain reads DGGITQSPKYLFRKEGQNVTLSCEQNLNHDAMYWYRQDPGQGLRLIYYSQIVNDFQKGDIAEGYSVSREKKESFPLTVTSAQKNPTAFYLCASSIADRSYNEQFFGPGTRLTVL.